A selection of T cell receptor beta chains follows, all from one sample in a study of blood T cell repertoires in COVID-19. TCRdb's table, derived via immunoSEQ multiplex PCR, lists solely in-frame clones and lacks some. The sample has over 350,000 clones, more than 75% seen once; the top ten hold around 0.91%. The sequenced material came from PBMCs or T cells enriched from blood (not recorded which). The receptor set was obtained from a woman aged 25 to 39 with acute COVID-19. CDR3s include the opening cysteine and the closing phenylalanine or tryptophan. D genes are given only for firm matches. The size entry is marked missing in some rows and otherwise reads once, few, many or a size class.

V	J	D	size	CDR3	DNA
TRBV6-6	TRBJ1-6	-	-	CASSPPLEGRKNSPLHF	TGTGCCAGCAGTCCACCTTTGGAGGGTAGGAAGAATTCACCCCTCCACTTT
TRBV5-1	TRBJ1-5	-	-	CASSPEGFQPQHF	TGCGCCAGCAGCCCGGAGGGGTTTCAGCCCCAGCATTTT
TRBV19	TRBJ1-2	TRBD1	once	CASNGQVLYGYTF	TGTGCCAGTAATGGACAGGTCTTGTATGGCTACACCTTC
TRBV7-9	TRBJ2-1	-	-	CASRPPGISSYNEQFF	TGTGCCAGCCGCCCACCCGGGATCAGCTCCTACAATGAGCAGTTCTTC
TRBV3-1/TRBV3-2	TRBJ2-2	-	-	CASSQKGTGYTGELFF	TGTGCCAGCAGCCAGAAAGGGACTGGGTACACCGGGGAGCTGTTTTTT
TRBV5-1	TRBJ2-1	TRBD2	once	CASSLALKRGGYNEQFF	TGCGCCAGCAGCTTGGCCCTCAAGCGGGGGGGTTACAATGAGCAGTTCTTC
TRBV2	TRBJ1-2	TRBD1	-	CASSVDRGWYGYTF	TGTGCCAGCAGTGTTGACAGGGGCTGGTATGGCTACACCTTC
TRBV3-1/TRBV3-2	TRBJ1-4	TRBD1	-	CASSQGTTGGNEKLFF	TGTGCCAGCAGCCAAGGTACCACAGGGGGGAATGAAAAACTGTTTTTT
TRBV28	TRBJ1-5	-	-	CASSFISNQPQHF	TGTGCCAGCAGTTTTATTAGCAATCAGCCCCAGCATTTT
TRBV7-9	TRBJ1-2	-	once	CASSHLGQSVKYGYTF	TGTGCCAGCAGCCATCTAGGACAGTCCGTAAAATATGGCTACACCTTC
TRBV21-1	TRBJ1-6	-	-	CASIQPGQGNSPLHF	TGTGCCAGCATCCAGCCGGGACAGGGAAATTCACCCCTCCACTTT
TRBV7-6	TRBJ2-2	TRBD2	-	CASSSRLAGDTNTGELFF	TGTGCCAGCAGCTCGCGACTAGCGGGGGATACGAACACCGGGGAGCTGTTTTTT
TRBV6-2/TRBV6-3	TRBJ2-3	-	-	CASSWAGRGPPDTQYF	TGTGCCAGCAGTTGGGCCGGGAGGGGGCCGCCAGATACGCAGTATTTT
TRBV7-9	TRBJ2-2	TRBD1	once	CASSPPGQGNTGELFF	TGTGCCAGCAGCCCTCCGGGACAGGGGAACACCGGGGAGCTGTTTTTT
TRBV10-3	TRBJ1-5	-	-	CAISESGGAGQPQHF	TGTGCCATCAGTGAGTCGGGGGGGGCGGGTCAGCCCCAGCATTTT
TRBV29-1	TRBJ1-1	-	-	CSVFTGNTEAFF	TGCAGCGTTTTTACGGGGAACACTGAAGCTTTCTTT
TRBV7-2	TRBJ2-5	TRBD1	-	CASSLGGTGGWETQYF	TGTGCCAGCAGCTTAGGAGGGACAGGGGGCTGGGAGACCCAGTACTTC
TRBV15	TRBJ2-1	-	once	CATSGTSYNEQFF	TGTGCCACCAGCGGTACCAGCTACAATGAGCAGTTCTTC
TRBV6-5	TRBJ2-1	TRBD2	-	CASRGLGTYNEQFF	TGTGCCAGCAGGGGACTAGGGACCTACAATGAGCAGTTCTTC
TRBV10-3	TRBJ1-1	-	once	CAAGTPEGGTEAFF	TGTGCCGCCGGGACTCCGGAGGGTGGCACTGAAGCTTTCTTT
TRBV5-4	TRBJ2-1	-	-	CASSLDQGSYNEQFF	TGTGCCAGCAGCTTGGATCAGGGCTCCTACAATGAGCAGTTCTTC
TRBV6-6	TRBJ1-2	TRBD1	-	CASSRGLQTGDYGYTF	TGTGCCAGCAGTCGAGGACTACAGACAGGGGACTATGGCTACACCTTC